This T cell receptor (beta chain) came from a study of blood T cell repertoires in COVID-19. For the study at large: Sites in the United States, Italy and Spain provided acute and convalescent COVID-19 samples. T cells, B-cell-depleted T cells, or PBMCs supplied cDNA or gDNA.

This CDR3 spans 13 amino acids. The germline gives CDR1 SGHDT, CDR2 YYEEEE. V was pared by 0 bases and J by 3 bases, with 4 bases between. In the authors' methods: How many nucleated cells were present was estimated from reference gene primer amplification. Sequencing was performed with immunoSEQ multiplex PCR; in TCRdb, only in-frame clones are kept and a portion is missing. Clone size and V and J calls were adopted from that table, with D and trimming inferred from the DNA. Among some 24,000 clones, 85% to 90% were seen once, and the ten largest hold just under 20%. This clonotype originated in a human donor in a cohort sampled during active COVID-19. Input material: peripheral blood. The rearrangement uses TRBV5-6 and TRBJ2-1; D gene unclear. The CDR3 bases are TGTGCCAGCAGCTTGGACTACTACAATGAGCAGTTCTTC. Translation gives CASSLDYYNEQFF.